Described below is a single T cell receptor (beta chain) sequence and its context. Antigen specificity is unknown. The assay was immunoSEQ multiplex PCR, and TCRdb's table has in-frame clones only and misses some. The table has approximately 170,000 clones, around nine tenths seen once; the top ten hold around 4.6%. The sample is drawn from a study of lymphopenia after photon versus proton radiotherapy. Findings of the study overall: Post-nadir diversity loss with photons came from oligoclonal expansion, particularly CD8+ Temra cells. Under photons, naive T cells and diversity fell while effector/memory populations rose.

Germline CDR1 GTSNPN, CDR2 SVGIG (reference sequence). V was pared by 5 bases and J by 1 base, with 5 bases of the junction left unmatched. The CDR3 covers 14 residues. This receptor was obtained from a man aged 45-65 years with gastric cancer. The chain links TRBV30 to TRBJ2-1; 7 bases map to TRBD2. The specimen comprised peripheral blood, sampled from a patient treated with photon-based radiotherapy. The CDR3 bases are TGTGCCTGGGGGGCGGGAGCATCCTACAATGAGCAGTTCTTC. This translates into CAWGAGASYNEQFF.